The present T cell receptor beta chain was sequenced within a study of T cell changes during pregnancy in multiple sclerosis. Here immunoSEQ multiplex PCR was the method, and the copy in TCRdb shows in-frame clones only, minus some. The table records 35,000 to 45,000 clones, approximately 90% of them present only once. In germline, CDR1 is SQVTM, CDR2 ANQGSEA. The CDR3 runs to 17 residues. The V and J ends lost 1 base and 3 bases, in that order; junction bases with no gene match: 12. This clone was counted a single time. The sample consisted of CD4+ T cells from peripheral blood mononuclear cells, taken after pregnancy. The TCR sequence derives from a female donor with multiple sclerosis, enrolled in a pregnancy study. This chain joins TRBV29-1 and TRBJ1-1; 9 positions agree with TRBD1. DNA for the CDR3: TGCAGCGTTGAAGGGGGGACAGGGAGTAGAAGGGACACTGAAGCTTTCTTT. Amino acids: CSVEGGTGSRRDTEAFF.